The text below deals with one T cell receptor (beta chain). The sample comes from a study of blood T cell repertoires in COVID-19. Study information: Samples taken during acute and convalescent COVID-19 were collected in the United States, Italy and Spain. Sources were T cells, B-cell-depleted T cells, or PBMCs; the material itself was cDNA or gDNA.

Original handling: Nucleated cell counts were estimated from reference gene primer amplification. The protocol was immunoSEQ multiplex PCR, while the TCRdb copy is restricted to in-frame clones and leaves out a portion. That table gives V, J and clone size, and the DNA gave D and trimming. The top ten hold approximately 5.9% of the sample, which has about 130,000 clones, approximately 74% seen once. The V and J ends lost 7 bases and 2 bases, in that order; junction bases with no gene match: 4. Germline assignment: CDR1 SGHRS and CDR2 YFSETQ. CDR3 length: 13 residues. This sequence originates from an elderly man with COVID-19, enrolled during active disease. The sequenced material came from peripheral blood. The chain has TRBV5-1 and TRBJ2-3; 7 positions match TRBD2. Here the CDR3 DNA reads TGCGCCAGCGGAACTAGCGACACAGATACGCAGTATTTT. The encoded protein is CASGTSDTDTQYF.